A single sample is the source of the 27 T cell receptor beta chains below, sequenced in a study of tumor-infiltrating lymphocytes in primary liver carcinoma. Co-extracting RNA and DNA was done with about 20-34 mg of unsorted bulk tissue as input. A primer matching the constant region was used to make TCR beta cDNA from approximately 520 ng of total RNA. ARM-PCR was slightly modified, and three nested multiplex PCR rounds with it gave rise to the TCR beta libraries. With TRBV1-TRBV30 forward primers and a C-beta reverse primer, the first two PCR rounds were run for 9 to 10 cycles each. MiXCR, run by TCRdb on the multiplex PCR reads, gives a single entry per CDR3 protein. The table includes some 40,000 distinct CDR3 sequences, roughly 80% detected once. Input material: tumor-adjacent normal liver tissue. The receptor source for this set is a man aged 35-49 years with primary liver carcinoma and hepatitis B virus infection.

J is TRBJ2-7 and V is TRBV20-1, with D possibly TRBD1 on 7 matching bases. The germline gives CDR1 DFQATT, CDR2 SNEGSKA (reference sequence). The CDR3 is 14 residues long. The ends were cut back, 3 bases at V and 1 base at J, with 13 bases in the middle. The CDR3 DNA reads TGCAGTGCTAGCCAGGGGGGTGGGTCCTACGAGCAGTACTTC. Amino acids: CSASQGGGSYEQYF.

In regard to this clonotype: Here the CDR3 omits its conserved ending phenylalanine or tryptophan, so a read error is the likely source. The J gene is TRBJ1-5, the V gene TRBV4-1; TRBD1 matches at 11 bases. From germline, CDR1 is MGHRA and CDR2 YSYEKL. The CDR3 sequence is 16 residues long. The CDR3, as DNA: TGCACCAGCAGCCAAGGGGACAGGGGGTTCATAGAGCCACAGCATTAT. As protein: CTSSQGDRGFIEPQHY.

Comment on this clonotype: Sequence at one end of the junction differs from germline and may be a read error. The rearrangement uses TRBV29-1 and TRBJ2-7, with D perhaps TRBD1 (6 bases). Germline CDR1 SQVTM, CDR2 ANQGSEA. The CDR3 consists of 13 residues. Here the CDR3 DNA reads TGCAGGGTTGAGCGGCAGGGGCGGAGCGAGCAGTACTTC. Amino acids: CRVERQGRSEQYF.

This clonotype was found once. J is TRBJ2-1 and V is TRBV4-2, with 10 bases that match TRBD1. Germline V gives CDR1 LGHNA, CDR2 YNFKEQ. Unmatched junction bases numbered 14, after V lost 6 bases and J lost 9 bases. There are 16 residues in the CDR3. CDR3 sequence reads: CASSHARGQGNSEQFF. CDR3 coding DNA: TGTGCCAGCAGTCACGCCAGGGGACAGGGGAACAGTGAGCAGTTCTTC.

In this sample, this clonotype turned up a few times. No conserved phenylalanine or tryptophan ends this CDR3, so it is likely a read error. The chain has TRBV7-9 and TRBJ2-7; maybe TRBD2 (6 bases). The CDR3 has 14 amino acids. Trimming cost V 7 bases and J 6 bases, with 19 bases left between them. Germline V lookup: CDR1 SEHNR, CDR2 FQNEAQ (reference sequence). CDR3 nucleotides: TGTGCCAGCATCTCCTCCGGGACTCCCTCCGAGCAGTACCTC. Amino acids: CASISSGTPSEQYL.

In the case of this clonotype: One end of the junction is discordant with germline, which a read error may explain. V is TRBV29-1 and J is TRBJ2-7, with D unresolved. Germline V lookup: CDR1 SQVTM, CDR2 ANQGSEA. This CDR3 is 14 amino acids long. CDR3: CSVETGVVTYEQYF. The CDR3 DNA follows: TGCAGTGTTGAGACCGGCGTGGTCACCTACGAGCAGTACTTC.

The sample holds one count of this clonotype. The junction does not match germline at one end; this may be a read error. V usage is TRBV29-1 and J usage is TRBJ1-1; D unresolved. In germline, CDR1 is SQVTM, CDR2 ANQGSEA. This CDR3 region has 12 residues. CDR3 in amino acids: CSGSFTNAEAFF. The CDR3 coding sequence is TGCAGCGGGAGCTTTACGAACGCTGAAGCTTTCTTC.

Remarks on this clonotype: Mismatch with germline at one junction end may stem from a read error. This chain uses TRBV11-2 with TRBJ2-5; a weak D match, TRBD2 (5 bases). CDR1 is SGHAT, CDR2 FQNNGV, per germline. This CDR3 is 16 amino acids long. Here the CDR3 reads CVSSLESGVSTETQYF. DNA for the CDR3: TGTGTCAGCAGCTTAGAGTCCGGGGTGTCGACGGAGACCCAGTACTTC.

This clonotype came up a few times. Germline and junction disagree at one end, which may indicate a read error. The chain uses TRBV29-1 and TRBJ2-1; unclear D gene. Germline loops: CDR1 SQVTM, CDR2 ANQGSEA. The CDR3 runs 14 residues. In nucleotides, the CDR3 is TGCAGCGTTGTATCGAGCTTCGGCTACAATGGGCAGTTCTTC. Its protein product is CSVVSSFGYNGQFF.

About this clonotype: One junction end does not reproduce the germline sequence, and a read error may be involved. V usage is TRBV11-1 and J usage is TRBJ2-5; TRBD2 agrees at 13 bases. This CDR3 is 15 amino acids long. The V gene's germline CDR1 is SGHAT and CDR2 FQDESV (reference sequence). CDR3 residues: CASTLTGLAGETKYF. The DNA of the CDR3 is TGTGCCAGCACACTCACAGGACTAGCGGGAGAGACCAAGTACTTC.

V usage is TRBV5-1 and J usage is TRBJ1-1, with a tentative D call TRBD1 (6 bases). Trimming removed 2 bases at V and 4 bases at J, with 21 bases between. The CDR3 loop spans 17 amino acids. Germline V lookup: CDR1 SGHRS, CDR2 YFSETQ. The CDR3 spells CASSLGGSMDVSTEAFF. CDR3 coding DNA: TGCGCCAGCAGCTTAGGGGGATCCATGGATGTGAGCACTGAAGCTTTCTTT.

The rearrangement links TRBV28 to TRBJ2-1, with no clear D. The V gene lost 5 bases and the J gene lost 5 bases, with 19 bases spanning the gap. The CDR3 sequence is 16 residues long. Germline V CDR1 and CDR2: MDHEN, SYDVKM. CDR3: CASSRSARDGHNEQFF. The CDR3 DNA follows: TGTGCCAGCAGTAGATCGGCGCGAGACGGTCACAATGAGCAGTTCTTC.

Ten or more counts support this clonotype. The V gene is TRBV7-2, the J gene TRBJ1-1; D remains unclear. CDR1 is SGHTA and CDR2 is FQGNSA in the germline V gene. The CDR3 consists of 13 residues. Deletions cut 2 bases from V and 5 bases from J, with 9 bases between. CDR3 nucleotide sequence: TGTGCCAGCAGCTTAAGGCGGGGAACTGAAGCTTTCTTT. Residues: CASSLRRGTEAFF.

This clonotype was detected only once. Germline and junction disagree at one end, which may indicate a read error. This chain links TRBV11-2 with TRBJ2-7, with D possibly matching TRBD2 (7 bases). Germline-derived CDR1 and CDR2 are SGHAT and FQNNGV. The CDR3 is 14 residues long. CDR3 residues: CTSNPRGGPYEQYF. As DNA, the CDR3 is TGTACCAGCAACCCCAGGGGAGGGCCCTACGAGCAGTACTTC.

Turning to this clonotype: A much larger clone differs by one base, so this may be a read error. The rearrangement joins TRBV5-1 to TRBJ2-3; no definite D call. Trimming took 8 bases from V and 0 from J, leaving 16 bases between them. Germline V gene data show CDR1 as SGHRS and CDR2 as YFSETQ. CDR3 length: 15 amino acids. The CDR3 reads CARSPGRPSTDTQYF. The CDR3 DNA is TGCGCCAGGAGCCCCGGACGGCCCAGCACAGATACGCAGTATTTT.

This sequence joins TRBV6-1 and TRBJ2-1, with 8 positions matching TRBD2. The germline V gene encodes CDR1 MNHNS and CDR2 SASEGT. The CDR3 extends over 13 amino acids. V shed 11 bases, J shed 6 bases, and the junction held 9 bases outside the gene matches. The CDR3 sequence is CAGEEGLGNEQFF. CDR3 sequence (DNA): TGTGCCGGCGAAGAGGGACTAGGCAATGAGCAGTTCTTC.

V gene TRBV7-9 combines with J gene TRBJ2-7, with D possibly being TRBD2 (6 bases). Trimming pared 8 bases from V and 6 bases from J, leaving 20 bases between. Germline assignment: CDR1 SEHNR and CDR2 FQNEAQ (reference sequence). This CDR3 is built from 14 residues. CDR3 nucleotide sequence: TGTGCCAGCGGCTCCTCCGGGACTCCCTTCGAGCAGTACTTC. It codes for CASGSSGTPFEQYF.

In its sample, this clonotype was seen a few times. The CDR3 DNA reads TGCAGTGCTAGAGATCGTGGAGGAAATCAGCCCCAGCATTTT. Encoded protein: CSARDRGGNQPQHF. J is TRBJ1-5 and V is TRBV20-1; D uncertain. V was trimmed by 0 bases and J by 4 bases, leaving 10 bases between them. The CDR3 extends over 14 amino acids. Germline CDR1 is DFQATT and CDR2 is SNEGSKA (reference sequence).

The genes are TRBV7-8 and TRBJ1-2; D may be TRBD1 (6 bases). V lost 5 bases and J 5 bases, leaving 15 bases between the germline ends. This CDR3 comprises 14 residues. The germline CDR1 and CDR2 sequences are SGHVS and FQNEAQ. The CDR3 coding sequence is TGTGCCAGCAGCCCGCCTGGACAGACTTATGGCTACACCTTC. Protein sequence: CASSPPGQTYGYTF.

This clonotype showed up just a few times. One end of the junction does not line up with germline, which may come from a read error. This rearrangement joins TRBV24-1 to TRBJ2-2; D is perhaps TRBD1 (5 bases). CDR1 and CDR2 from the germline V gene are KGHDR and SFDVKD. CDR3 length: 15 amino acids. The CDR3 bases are TGTGCTACCAGTGAAGGGGATTACGACACCTGGAAGCTGTTTTTT. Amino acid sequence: CATSEGDYDTWKLFF.

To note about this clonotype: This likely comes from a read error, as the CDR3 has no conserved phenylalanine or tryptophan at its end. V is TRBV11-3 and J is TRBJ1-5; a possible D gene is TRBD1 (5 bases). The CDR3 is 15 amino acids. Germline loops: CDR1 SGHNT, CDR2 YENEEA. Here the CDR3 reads CIISLDLGVAQPQHY. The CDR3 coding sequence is TGTATCATCAGCTTAGATCTGGGGGTGGCTCAGCCCCAGCATTAT.

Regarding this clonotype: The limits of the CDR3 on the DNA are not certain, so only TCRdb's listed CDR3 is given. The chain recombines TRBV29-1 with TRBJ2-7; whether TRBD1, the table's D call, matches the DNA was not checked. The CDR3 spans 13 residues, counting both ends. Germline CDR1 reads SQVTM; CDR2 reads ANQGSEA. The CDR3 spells CSVGTGTSYEHYF.

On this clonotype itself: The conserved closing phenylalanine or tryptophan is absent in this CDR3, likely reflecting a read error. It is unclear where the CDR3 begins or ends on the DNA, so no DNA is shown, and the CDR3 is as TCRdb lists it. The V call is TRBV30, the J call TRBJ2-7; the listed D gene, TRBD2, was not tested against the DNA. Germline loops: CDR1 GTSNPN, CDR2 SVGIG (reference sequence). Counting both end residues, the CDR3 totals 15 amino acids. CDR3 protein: CAWSLQAAGTYEHYL.

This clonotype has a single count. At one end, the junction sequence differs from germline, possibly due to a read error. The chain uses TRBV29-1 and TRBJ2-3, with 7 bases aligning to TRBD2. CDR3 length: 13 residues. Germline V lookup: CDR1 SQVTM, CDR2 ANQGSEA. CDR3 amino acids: CSVGGEQTDTQYF. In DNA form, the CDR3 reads TGTAGCGTTGGGGGGGAGCAGACAGATACGCAGTATTTT.

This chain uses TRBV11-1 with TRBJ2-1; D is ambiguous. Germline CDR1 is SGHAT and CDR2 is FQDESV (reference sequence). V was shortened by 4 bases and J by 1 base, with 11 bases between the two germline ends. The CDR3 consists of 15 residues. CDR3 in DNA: TGTGCCAGCAGCTACTCTGGCTCGTCCTACAATGAGCAGTTCTTC. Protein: CASSYSGSSYNEQFF.

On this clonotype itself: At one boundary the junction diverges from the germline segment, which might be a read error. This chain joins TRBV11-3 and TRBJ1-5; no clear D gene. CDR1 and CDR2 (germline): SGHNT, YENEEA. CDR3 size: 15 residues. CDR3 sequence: CASSLDMEVAQPRHF. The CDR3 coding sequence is TGTGCCAGCAGCTTAGATATGGAGGTGGCTCAGCCCCGGCATTTT.

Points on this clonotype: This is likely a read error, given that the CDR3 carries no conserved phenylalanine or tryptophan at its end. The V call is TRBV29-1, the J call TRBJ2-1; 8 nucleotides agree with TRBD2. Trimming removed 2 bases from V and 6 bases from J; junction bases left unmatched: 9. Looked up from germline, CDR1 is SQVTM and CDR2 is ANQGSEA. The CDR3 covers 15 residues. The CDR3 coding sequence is TGCAGCGTTGAACCCCCGCGGGAGGTCCGCAATGAGCAGTTCTCC. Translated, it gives CSVEPPREVRNEQFS.